A selection of T cell receptor beta chains follows, all from one sample in a study of T cell responses to AZD1222 COVID-19 vaccine. The method was immunoSEQ multiplex PCR; TCRdb's version includes in-frame clones alone and lacks a portion of them. The table lists about 140,000 clones, roughly nine tenths of them singletons. The starting material was peripheral blood, obtained on day 0 of AZD1222 vaccination. These receptors were collected from an adult in good health. CDR3s include the opening cysteine and the closing phenylalanine or tryptophan. A D gene is named only where the DNA matches it firmly. Size tells how often a clone was seen (once, few, many) or the class of an expanded clone, and some rows leave it out.

J gene: TRBJ2-1
D gene: NA
clone size: NA
V gene: TRBV7-2
CDR3 protein: CASSPVSDEQFF
CDR3 DNA: TGTGCCAGCAGCCCTGTCTCGGATGAGCAGTTCTTC

J gene: TRBJ1-3
D gene: NA
clone size: NA
V gene: TRBV6-1
CDR3 protein: CASSVTTAGTVGDTIYF
CDR3 DNA: TGTGCCAGCAGTGTGACGACAGCCGGGACTGTCGGGGACACCATATATTTT

J gene: TRBJ1-2
D gene: TRBD1
clone size: NA
V gene: TRBV5-1
CDR3 protein: CASSLGQGATYGYTF
CDR3 DNA: TGCGCCAGCAGCTTGGGTCAGGGGGCGACCTATGGCTACACCTTC

J gene: TRBJ1-2
D gene: NA
clone size: NA
V gene: TRBV19
CDR3 protein: CASSILNGGYTF
CDR3 DNA: TGTGCCAGTAGTATCCTCAATGGAGGCTACACCTTC

J gene: TRBJ2-6
D gene: TRBD2
clone size: NA
V gene: TRBV19
CDR3 protein: CASNRGGLAPSGANVLTF
CDR3 DNA: TGTGCCTCTAACCGGGGGGGATTAGCCCCATCTGGGGCCAACGTCCTGACTTTC

J gene: TRBJ2-7
D gene: TRBD1
clone size: NA
V gene: TRBV6-2/TRBV6-3
CDR3 protein: CASSSDRGQAYEQYF
CDR3 DNA: TGTGCCAGCAGTTCCGACAGGGGGCAGGCGTACGAGCAGTACTTC

J gene: TRBJ2-2
D gene: TRBD1
clone size: NA
V gene: TRBV5-1
CDR3 protein: CASTTRDRATGELFF
CDR3 DNA: TGCGCCAGCACGACCCGGGACAGGGCCACCGGGGAGCTGTTTTTT

J gene: TRBJ2-3
D gene: TRBD2
clone size: NA
V gene: TRBV24-1
CDR3 protein: CATSDRGRTTDTQYF
CDR3 DNA: TGTGCCACCAGTGATCGCGGGAGGACCACAGATACGCAGTATTTT

J gene: TRBJ1-5
D gene: NA
clone size: once
V gene: TRBV12-3/TRBV12-4
CDR3 protein: CASKQGRSQPQHF
CDR3 DNA: TGTGCCAGCAAGCAGGGGAGGTCTCAGCCCCAGCATTTT

J gene: TRBJ2-3
D gene: NA
clone size: NA
V gene: TRBV20-1
CDR3 protein: CSATDTQYF
CDR3 DNA: TGCAGTGCTACGGATACGCAGTATTTT

J gene: TRBJ2-2
D gene: NA
clone size: NA
V gene: TRBV6-1
CDR3 protein: CASSEQGISAGELFF
CDR3 DNA: TGTGCCAGCAGTGAACAGGGAATTAGTGCCGGGGAGCTGTTTTTT

J gene: TRBJ1-2
D gene: NA
clone size: NA
V gene: TRBV20-1
CDR3 protein: CSAKQPPGYTF
CDR3 DNA: TGCAGTGCTAAACAGCCTCCTGGCTACACCTTC

J gene: TRBJ2-2
D gene: NA
clone size: NA
V gene: TRBV28
CDR3 protein: CATTWGANTGELFF
CDR3 DNA: TGTGCCACCACCTGGGGGGCGAACACCGGGGAGCTGTTTTTT

J gene: TRBJ1-1
D gene: NA
clone size: NA
V gene: TRBV18
CDR3 protein: CASSPSEGHMEAFF
CDR3 DNA: TGTGCCAGCTCACCAAGTGAAGGACACATGGAAGCTTTCTTT

J gene: TRBJ2-2
D gene: NA
clone size: once
V gene: TRBV12-5
CDR3 protein: CASGLDTTGELFF
CDR3 DNA: TGTGCTAGTGGTTTGGACACAACCGGGGAGCTGTTTTTT

J gene: TRBJ1-1
D gene: NA
clone size: NA
V gene: TRBV19
CDR3 protein: CASSLDRTGTEAFF
CDR3 DNA: TGTGCCAGTAGTTTAGACAGAACCGGGACTGAAGCTTTCTTT

J gene: TRBJ2-1
D gene: NA
clone size: NA
V gene: TRBV11-3
CDR3 protein: CASSLDRGTYNEQFF
CDR3 DNA: TGTGCCAGCAGCTTAGATAGGGGGACATACAATGAGCAGTTCTTC

J gene: TRBJ2-2
D gene: TRBD1
clone size: NA
V gene: TRBV7-2
CDR3 protein: CASSAEAGGPGELFF
CDR3 DNA: TGTGCCAGCAGCGCTGAGGCAGGGGGTCCCGGGGAGCTGTTTTTT

J gene: TRBJ2-5
D gene: NA
clone size: NA
V gene: TRBV3-1/TRBV3-2
CDR3 protein: CASSLPGQTQYF
CDR3 DNA: TGTGCCAGCAGCCTCCCGGGACAGACCCAGTACTTC

J gene: TRBJ2-5
D gene: NA
clone size: once
V gene: TRBV9
CDR3 protein: CASSGGSWYQETQYF
CDR3 DNA: TGTGCCAGCAGTGGGGGATCTTGGTACCAAGAGACCCAGTACTTC

J gene: TRBJ1-2
D gene: NA
clone size: few
V gene: TRBV29-1
CDR3 protein: CSVRGDSYGYTF
CDR3 DNA: TGCAGCGTTCGGGGCGATAGCTATGGCTACACCTTC

J gene: TRBJ2-2
D gene: NA
clone size: NA
V gene: TRBV10-2
CDR3 protein: CASSEVRPSTPNTGELFF
CDR3 DNA: TGCGCCAGCAGTGAAGTGAGACCCTCAACCCCGAACACCGGGGAGCTGTTTTTT

J gene: TRBJ1-3
D gene: NA
clone size: NA
V gene: TRBV6-6
CDR3 protein: CASSYSVDTIYF
CDR3 DNA: TGTGCCAGCAGTTACTCTGTGGACACCATATATTTT

J gene: TRBJ2-7
D gene: NA
clone size: once
V gene: TRBV9
CDR3 protein: CASSARGDRSSYEQYF
CDR3 DNA: TGTGCCAGCAGCGCGCGGGGGGACAGGAGCTCCTACGAGCAGTACTTC

J gene: TRBJ2-3
D gene: TRBD2
clone size: NA
V gene: TRBV7-2
CDR3 protein: CASSGTSASTDTQYF
CDR3 DNA: TGTGCCAGCAGCGGGACTAGCGCGAGCACAGATACGCAGTATTTT

J gene: TRBJ2-5
D gene: TRBD2
clone size: few
V gene: TRBV5-1
CDR3 protein: CASSIAGYQETQYF
CDR3 DNA: TGCGCCAGCAGTATAGCGGGCTACCAAGAGACCCAGTACTTC

J gene: TRBJ1-2
D gene: NA
clone size: once
V gene: TRBV15
CDR3 protein: CATSRGGTGLGYTF
CDR3 DNA: TGTGCCACCAGCAGAGGTGGGACGGGATTGGGCTACACCTTC

J gene: TRBJ1-1
D gene: NA
clone size: NA
V gene: TRBV6-6
CDR3 protein: CASSYPQGPGTEAFF
CDR3 DNA: TGTGCCAGCAGTTACCCGCAGGGGCCGGGGACTGAAGCTTTCTTT

J gene: TRBJ2-7
D gene: NA
clone size: NA
V gene: TRBV4-2
CDR3 protein: CASSQGGYEQYF
CDR3 DNA: TGTGCCAGCAGCCAGGGGGGATACGAGCAGTACTTC

J gene: TRBJ1-5
D gene: NA
clone size: NA
V gene: TRBV27
CDR3 protein: CASSPGQVSQPQHF
CDR3 DNA: TGTGCCAGCAGTCCCGGGCAGGTCTCCCAGCCCCAGCATTTT

J gene: TRBJ1-1
D gene: TRBD1
clone size: NA
V gene: TRBV2
CDR3 protein: CASRPDRGNTEAFF
CDR3 DNA: TGTGCCAGCAGACCCGACAGGGGGAACACTGAAGCTTTCTTT

J gene: TRBJ1-1
D gene: NA
clone size: NA
V gene: TRBV6-6
CDR3 protein: CASSSWRGTLNTEAFF
CDR3 DNA: TGTGCCAGCAGTTCTTGGAGGGGGACCTTGAACACTGAAGCTTTCTTT

J gene: TRBJ1-1
D gene: NA
clone size: NA
V gene: TRBV15
CDR3 protein: CAVATEVYTEAFF
CDR3 DNA: TGTGCCGTAGCGACAGAAGTTTACACTGAAGCTTTCTTT

J gene: TRBJ2-5
D gene: TRBD2
clone size: NA
V gene: TRBV5-1
CDR3 protein: CASSLRGGETQYF
CDR3 DNA: TGCGCCAGCAGCTTACGGGGGGGGGAGACCCAGTACTTC

J gene: TRBJ1-4
D gene: NA
clone size: NA
V gene: TRBV4-3
CDR3 protein: CASSRGDFNEKLFF
CDR3 DNA: TGCGCCAGCAGCCGCGGAGATTTTAATGAAAAACTGTTTTTT

J gene: TRBJ1-2
D gene: NA
clone size: NA
V gene: TRBV5-6
CDR3 protein: CASSLPGDPNGYTF
CDR3 DNA: TGTGCCAGCAGCTTACCAGGCGATCCCAATGGCTACACCTTC

J gene: TRBJ2-5
D gene: NA
clone size: NA
V gene: TRBV29-1
CDR3 protein: CSVGSQETQYF
CDR3 DNA: TGCAGCGTTGGCAGTCAAGAGACCCAGTACTTC

J gene: TRBJ2-2
D gene: NA
clone size: NA
V gene: TRBV11-2
CDR3 protein: CASSLGFPGELFF
CDR3 DNA: TGTGCCAGCAGCTTAGGTTTCCCAGGGGAGCTGTTTTTT

J gene: TRBJ1-2
D gene: NA
clone size: NA
V gene: TRBV9
CDR3 protein: CASSGPIGGNGYTF
CDR3 DNA: TGTGCCAGCAGCGGTCCCATAGGGGGAAACGGCTACACCTTC

J gene: TRBJ2-7
D gene: NA
clone size: few
V gene: TRBV23-1
CDR3 protein: CASSQATGSYEQYF
CDR3 DNA: TGCGCCAGCAGTCAGGCGACGGGAAGCTACGAGCAGTACTTC

J gene: TRBJ1-5
D gene: NA
clone size: NA
V gene: TRBV2
CDR3 protein: CASTSRSNQPQHF
CDR3 DNA: TGTGCCAGCACGTCTCGTAGCAATCAGCCCCAGCATTTT

J gene: TRBJ1-4
D gene: NA
clone size: NA
V gene: TRBV12-3/TRBV12-4
CDR3 protein: CASGRTKLFF
CDR3 DNA: TGTGCCAGCGGAAGAACAAAACTGTTTTTT

J gene: TRBJ2-1
D gene: NA
clone size: NA
V gene: TRBV5-1
CDR3 protein: CASNRGSIPYNEQFF
CDR3 DNA: TGCGCCAGCAACCGAGGTAGCATCCCCTACAATGAGCAGTTCTTC

J gene: TRBJ2-2
D gene: NA
clone size: NA
V gene: TRBV7-3
CDR3 protein: CASSPRRVSGELFF
CDR3 DNA: TGTGCCAGCAGCCCTCGCAGGGTCTCCGGGGAGCTGTTTTTT

J gene: TRBJ2-4
D gene: NA
clone size: NA
V gene: TRBV6-5
CDR3 protein: CASGFRAKNIQYF
CDR3 DNA: TGTGCCAGCGGATTTAGGGCTAAAAACATTCAGTACTTC

J gene: TRBJ2-2
D gene: NA
clone size: once
V gene: TRBV2
CDR3 protein: CASSPGTLNTGELFF
CDR3 DNA: TGTGCCAGCAGCCCCGGGACTTTAAACACCGGGGAGCTGTTTTTT